Shown below are 27 T cell receptor beta chains from a single sample sequenced in a study of shared clonotypes between healthy human individuals. Sequenced by immunoSEQ multiplex PCR; TCRdb stores in-frame clones only, minus some. This repertoire shows about 2.1 million clones, just over 90% found once; its top ten account for approximately 1.6%. Selected positively for CCR7 and CD45RO-negative, naive CD8 cells excluded terminally differentiated effector memory CD45RA+ cells. Specimen: naive CD8+ T cells from PBMCs. The source is a man younger than 30 in good health. Some clones in this sample may be carry-over from other donors' samples.

This chain links TRBV18 with TRBJ2-1, with 9 bases aligning to TRBD2. V lost 1 base and J lost 3; bases outside the gene matches: 4. The CDR3 spans 16 residues. Germline assignment: CDR1 KGHSH and CDR2 LQKENI. CDR3 sequence (DNA): TGTGCCAGCTCACCACGGGCGGGAGGGGACTACAATGAGCAGTTCTTC. Its translation: CASSPRAGGDYNEQFF.

This rearrangement joins TRBV4-1 to TRBJ2-4; maybe TRBD2 (5 bases). CDR3 length equals 16 residues. V lost 0 bases to trimming and J lost 0 bases, with 9 bases between them. In germline, CDR1 is MGHRA, CDR2 YSYEKL. Here the CDR3 DNA reads TGCGCCAGCAGCCAAGAGCGGGCCTTAGCCAAAAACATTCAGTACTTC. The encoded protein is CASSQERALAKNIQYF.

This chain connects TRBV29-1 to TRBJ1-2; no clear D gene. V lost 3 bases and J lost 4, with 12 bases in between. There are 13 residues in the CDR3. Germline CDR1 reads SQVTM; CDR2 reads ANQGSEA. For the CDR3, the DNA is TGCAGCGTTGATATGGAGCAAGCCTATGGCTACACCTTC. This encodes CSVDMEQAYGYTF.

This clone was recorded once. The chain couples TRBV2 to TRBJ2-3; TRBD2 aligns across 7 bases. The CDR3 is made up of 16 amino acids. In germline, CDR1 is SNHLY, CDR2 FYNNEI. V was pared by 3 bases and J by 6 bases, with 12 bases of the junction left unmatched. The CDR3 coding sequence is TGTGCCAGCAGTGATTGGGGGAGGGCCCTTTCCGATACGCAGTATTTT. Translated, it gives CASSDWGRALSDTQYF.

This chain joins TRBV4-2 and TRBJ2-3; 10 nucleotides agree with TRBD2. In germline, CDR1 is LGHNA, CDR2 YNFKEQ. The CDR3 is made up of 18 amino acids. With V trimmed by 2 bases and J by 1 base, 9 bases remained unmatched. CDR3 amino acids: CASSQLLAGDLGTDTQYF. Written as DNA, the CDR3 is TGTGCCAGCAGCCAACTGCTAGCGGGAGACCTCGGCACAGATACGCAGTATTTT.

V is TRBV27 and J is TRBJ2-2; D is undetermined. Germline V gene lookup returns CDR1 MNHEY and CDR2 SMNVEV (reference sequence). Trimming cost V 8 bases and J 0 bases, with 10 bases left between them. The CDR3 consists of 14 residues. Written as DNA, the CDR3 is TGTGCCAGCGCCGGAGTGGCGAACACCGGGGAGCTGTTTTTT. This sequence encodes CASAGVANTGELFF.

The chain couples TRBV9 to TRBJ2-3, with 12 bases lining up with TRBD2. The CDR3 loop spans 15 amino acids. Germline CDR1 is SGDLS and CDR2 is YYNGEE. The trim removed 4 bases at V and 5 bases at J, leaving 5 bases unmatched. The CDR3 coding sequence is TGTGCCAGCAGCCCGACTAGCGGGAGCGTAGATACGCAGTATTTT. This codes for CASSPTSGSVDTQYF.

The chain recombines TRBV5-7 with TRBJ1-6; 7 nucleotides agree with TRBD1. TRBV5-7 qualifies as an ORF whose function is uncertain. The CDR3 runs to 15 residues. The V segment lost 4 bases and the J segment 9 bases; nucleotides outside the gene matches: 10. CDR3 sequence (DNA): TGTGCCAGCAGCCTTAGGAGAAGGGGGCGTTCACCCCTCCACTTT. Its protein is CASSLRRRGRSPLHF.

The chain links TRBV15 to TRBJ1-5; no reliable D call. CDR1 is LNHNV, CDR2 YYDKDF, per germline (reference sequence). The germline V and J ends were trimmed by 4 bases and 6 bases, with 13 bases remaining between them. The CDR3 totals 14 residues. The CDR3 nucleotides are TGTGCCACCAGCATACCTCGGGAGGTTCAGCCCCAGCATTTT. Translating gives CATSIPREVQPQHF.

V usage is TRBV27 and J usage is TRBJ2-7; D possibly matches TRBD1 or TRBD2 (6 bases each). Trimming left V 6 bases short and J 3 bases short, with 18 bases between. Germline V gene lookup returns CDR1 MNHEY and CDR2 SMNVEV (reference sequence). This CDR3 spans 15 amino acids. The CDR3 bases are TGTGCCAGCAGGTCCGGGACGGGGGCTTTCTACGAGCAGTACTTC. It encodes CASRSGTGAFYEQYF.

The chain links TRBV7-9 to TRBJ1-1; D is ambiguous. CDR1 and CDR2 from the germline V gene are SEHNR and FQNEAQ (reference sequence). The ends were cut back, 6 bases at V and 0 bases at J, with 8 bases in the middle. This CDR3 has 13 residues. The CDR3 loop is CASRAGMNTEAFF. In DNA, the CDR3 is TGTGCCAGCAGAGCGGGGATGAACACTGAAGCTTTCTTT.

The J gene is TRBJ2-3, the V gene TRBV4-1, with D possibly TRBD2 on 6 matching bases. CDR1 MGHRA and CDR2 YSYEKL come from the germline V gene. The V end lost 3 bases, the J end lost 6 bases, and 16 bases lay between the germline ends. This CDR3 is 15 amino acids long. CDR3 DNA sequence: TGCGCCAGCAGCCAGGGTAGCGGAACGGGGGATACGCAGTATTTT. This encodes CASSQGSGTGDTQYF.

This chain uses TRBV11-2 with TRBJ1-1; D is ambiguous. The V end was cut by 1 base, the J end by 2 bases, with 8 bases between. This CDR3 region has 14 residues. In germline, CDR1 is SGHAT, CDR2 FQNNGV. The CDR3 DNA follows: TGTGCCAGCAGCTTAGTTTCGGATAACACTGAAGCTTTCTTT. Translation gives CASSLVSDNTEAFF.

CDR3 loop: CASSETSRVHNEQFF. CDR3 DNA sequence: TGTGCCAGCAGTGAAACTAGCAGGGTACACAATGAGCAGTTCTTC. The chain has TRBV6-1 and TRBJ2-1; D might be TRBD2 (6 bases). The CDR3 length is 15 residues. CDR1 and CDR2 (germline): MNHNS, SASEGT. Trimming removed 2 bases from V and 5 bases from J, with 13 bases in between.

This sequence joins TRBV7-9 and TRBJ1-2, with a tentative D call TRBD1 (5 bases). The CDR3 runs 15 residues. V lost 5 bases, J lost 5 bases, and 18 bases lay in between. Germline loops: CDR1 SEHNR, CDR2 FQNEAQ (reference sequence). The CDR3 loop reads CASSPGGGARYGYTF. The CDR3 bases are TGTGCCAGCAGCCCCGGCGGAGGGGCTCGTTATGGCTACACCTTC.

Only one count was recorded for this clone. The V gene is TRBV28, the J gene TRBJ2-7, with 8 bases fitting TRBD1. In germline, CDR1 is MDHEN, CDR2 SYDVKM. V was pared by 8 bases and J by 6 bases, with 12 bases of the junction left unmatched. There are 14 residues in the CDR3. The CDR3 region has the DNA TGTGCCAGCCAGACAGGGGTCGGGGCTGGCGAGCAGTACTTC. Protein product: CASQTGVGAGEQYF.

For this clone: The sample carries other DNA sequences with the same CDR3. J is TRBJ2-7 and V is TRBV7-9, with 7 nucleotides matching TRBD2. The CDR3 is 15 residues long. Germline-derived CDR1 and CDR2 are SEHNR and FQNEAQ (reference sequence). The V gene end was trimmed by 0 bases and the J gene end by 1 base; junction bases not matched to a gene: 3. The CDR3 protein is CASSLASGRSYEQYF. The CDR3 coding sequence is TGTGCCAGCAGCTTAGCCTCCGGGAGGTCCTACGAGCAGTACTTC. The full variable domain, completed using reference TRBV7-9 and TRBJ2-7, is DTGVSQNPRHKITKRGQNVTFRCDPISEHNRLYWYRQTLGQGPEFLTYFQNEAQLEKSRLLSDRFSAERPKGSFSTLEIQRTEQGDSAMYLCASSLASGRSYEQYFGPGTRLTVT.

The V gene is TRBV21-1, the J gene TRBJ2-1; the D segment call TRBD2 is taken from the table without a DNA check. TRBV21-1 is a documented pseudogene. The CDR3 covers 13 residues. The CDR3 reads CASSKVRQHEQFF. As DNA, the CDR3 is TGTGCCAGCAGCAAAGTGCGGCAGCATGAGCAGTTCTTC.

The chain is built from TRBV5-6 and TRBJ2-1; TRBD2 matches 12 bases. CDR1 is SGHDT and CDR2 is YYEEEE in the germline V gene. The CDR3 is made up of 16 amino acids. The ends lost 2 bases at V and 7 bases at J; junction bases unmatched: 7. Here the CDR3 DNA reads TGTGCCAGCAGCTTCCTAGCGGGAGGGCCGCGTAATGAGCAGTTCTTC. It specifies CASSFLAGGPRNEQFF. The whole variable domain, remainder taken from reference TRBV5-6 and TRBJ2-1, is DAGVTQSPTHLIKTRGQQVTLRCSPKSGHDTVSWYQQALGQGPQFIFQYYEEEERQRGNFPDRFSGHQFPNYSSELNVNALLLGDSALYLCASSFLAGGPRNEQFFGPGTRLTVL.

V gene TRBV27 combines with J gene TRBJ1-2, with 10 bases matching TRBD1. V gave up 5 bases and J gave up 4 bases; unmatched junction bases: 4. Germline V gives CDR1 MNHEY, CDR2 SMNVEV (reference sequence). The CDR3 sequence is 14 residues long. The CDR3 sequence: CASSPTGGGYGYTF. For the CDR3, the DNA is TGTGCCAGCAGTCCGACAGGGGGCGGCTATGGCTACACCTTC.

This clone was counted once. The chain is built from TRBV19 and TRBJ2-1; 8 nucleotides line up with TRBD1. Trimming removed 6 bases from V and 2 bases from J; junction bases left unmatched: 3. There are 14 residues in the CDR3. Germline-derived CDR1 and CDR2 are LNHDA and SQIVND (reference sequence). The CDR3 coding sequence is TGTGCCAGTAGCTGGACAGGGACCTACAATGAGCAGTTCTTC. Protein sequence: CASSWTGTYNEQFF.

In this sample, this clone turned up once. The chain links TRBV6-1 to TRBJ2-7; D may correspond to TRBD1 or TRBD2 (5 bases each). The CDR3 contains 17 residues. Trimming cost V 4 bases and J 3 bases, with 22 bases left between them. Per the germline V gene, CDR1 is MNHNS and CDR2 is SASEGT. The CDR3 nucleotides read TGTGCCAGCAGTGCATTTCACCGGGACCCGGGCCGCTACGAGCAGTACTTC. Protein product: CASSAFHRDPGRYEQYF.

The V and J genes are TRBV30 and TRBJ2-7; D gene unclear. The CDR3 consists of 12 residues. Germline assignment: CDR1 GTSNPN and CDR2 SVGIG (reference sequence). With 1 base removed from V and 3 bases from J, the gap between germline ends came to 7 bases. CDR3 in DNA: TGTGCCTGGAGTGGCAGATTCTACGAGCAGTACTTC. Translating gives CAWSGRFYEQYF.

This clone appeared once. V usage is TRBV19 and J usage is TRBJ2-1; D might be TRBD2 (6 bases). CDR1 LNHDA and CDR2 SQIVND come from the germline V gene (reference sequence). The CDR3 is made up of 15 amino acids. Trimming took 5 bases from V and 0 from J, leaving 11 bases between them. CDR3 sequence reads: CASSLGGNSYNEQFF. The CDR3 nucleotides read TGTGCCAGTAGTTTGGGCGGGAACTCCTACAATGAGCAGTTCTTC.

The genes are TRBV5-6 and TRBJ1-1; possible D gene TRBD1, 5 bases. The V end was cut by 1 base, the J end by 6 bases, with 13 bases between. CDR1 is SGHDT and CDR2 is YYEEEE in the germline V gene. The CDR3 sequence is 14 residues long. This CDR3 is CASSLRAQGPEAFF. CDR3 coding DNA: TGTGCCAGCAGCTTGAGAGCCCAGGGACCTGAAGCTTTCTTT.

The rearrangement uses TRBV27 and TRBJ2-3, with D hard to call. V lost 0 bases and J 7 bases, leaving 8 bases between the germline ends. Per the germline V gene, CDR1 is MNHEY and CDR2 is SMNVEV (reference sequence). The CDR3 loop spans 13 amino acids. DNA of the CDR3: TGTGCCAGCAGTTTATCGCCAGGTAATACGCAGTATTTT. Protein: CASSLSPGNTQYF.

The chain couples TRBV7-9 to TRBJ2-7, with 7 positions matching TRBD2. The CDR3 has 15 residues. Trimming at V came to 3 bases and at J to 3 bases, leaving 8 bases not matched to a gene. Germline-derived CDR1 and CDR2 are SEHNR and FQNEAQ (reference sequence). The CDR3 bases are TGTGCCAGCAGCTTGGGGAGGGACGGACACTACGAGCAGTACTTC. Translating it yields CASSLGRDGHYEQYF.